This T cell receptor beta chain was profiled in a study of T cell responses to AZD1222 COVID-19 vaccine. Study information: Second-dose schedules of about 4 or about 12 weeks were combined. Study-wide results and limits: Donor demographics were predominantly white British with a female majority; clonal diversity may be underestimated. Reportedly, close to half of spike-specific TCRs are directed against unmutated variant regions.

This CDR3 has 18 residues. Unmatched junction bases numbered 10, after V lost 0 bases and J lost 4 bases. Germline lookup yields CDR1 SGHNT and CDR2 YYREEE (reference sequence). Clones were sequenced by immunoSEQ multiplex PCR, and TCRdb holds only the in-frame ones, with some missing. The sample has about 92,000 clones; 85% to 90% are singletons. As for this clone: Its antigen is not identified.

The clonotype was recovered from an adult in good health. Sequencing used peripheral blood, obtained on day 0 of AZD1222 vaccination. This chain links TRBV5-4 with TRBJ2-3; TRBD2 agrees at 11 bases. CDR3 bases: TGTGCCAGCAGCTTGGGGCTAGCGGGGGGCTACGTGGCAGATACGCAGTATTTT. It specifies CASSLGLAGGYVADTQYF. The whole variable domain, filled in from reference TRBV5-4 and TRBJ2-3, reads ETGVTQSPTHLIKTRGQQVTLRCSSQSGHNTVSWYQQALGQGPQFIFQYYREEENGRGNFPPRFSGLQFPNYSSELNVNALELDDSALYLCASSLGLAGGYVADTQYFGPGTRLTVL.